One T cell receptor beta chain is described in this entry. Its target is not known. The data stem from a study of T cells after yellow fever vaccination. Study-level results: Among primary-vaccination clones, most reappeared after the booster, at roughly 95% for CD4 and roughly 88% for CD8.

Trimming took off 1 base at V and 5 bases at J, with 11 bases between the two ends. Germline assignment: CDR1 DFQATT and CDR2 SNEGSKA (reference sequence). The CDR3 loop spans 13 amino acids. Universal primer sites and UMIs were introduced during 5'RACE template-switching synthesis of TCR cDNA. TCRdb re-derived calls from the 5' RACE reads in MiXCR, one entry per CDR3 protein. The sample shows 300,000 to 400,000 distinct CDR3 sequences, approximately 13% of them seen only once. The sequencing here drew on CD4+ T cells sorted from PBMCs, taken 15 days after the yellow fever booster vaccination. The chain employs TRBV20-1 and TRBJ2-5; D unresolved. The origin of this receptor is a man between 18 and 29 years old who received the YFV17D yellow fever vaccine. The chain's CDR3 is CSARGQAGETQYF. CDR3 coding DNA: TGCAGTGCTAGAGGGCAGGCTGGGGAGACCCAGTACTTC.